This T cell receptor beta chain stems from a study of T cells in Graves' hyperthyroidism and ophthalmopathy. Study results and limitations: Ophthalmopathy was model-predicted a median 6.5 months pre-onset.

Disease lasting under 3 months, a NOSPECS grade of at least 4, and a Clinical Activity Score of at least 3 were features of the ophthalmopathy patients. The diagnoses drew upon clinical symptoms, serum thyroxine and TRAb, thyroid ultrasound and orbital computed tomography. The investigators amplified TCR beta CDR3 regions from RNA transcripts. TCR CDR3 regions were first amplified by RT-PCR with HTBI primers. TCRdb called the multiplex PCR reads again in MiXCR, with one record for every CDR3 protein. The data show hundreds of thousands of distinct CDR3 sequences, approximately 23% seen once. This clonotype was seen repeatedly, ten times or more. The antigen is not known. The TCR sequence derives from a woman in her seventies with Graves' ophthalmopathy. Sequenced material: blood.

This CDR3 is CASSRGTGPTNEKLFF. The CDR3 bases are TGTGCCAGCAGCCGAGGGACAGGCCCCACTAATGAAAAACTGTTTTTT. This rearrangement joins TRBV12-3 or TRBV12-4 to TRBJ1-4; TRBD1 agrees at 8 bases. J gave up 2 bases and V 6 bases, and 8 bases lay outside the gene matches. The CDR3 loop spans 16 amino acids.